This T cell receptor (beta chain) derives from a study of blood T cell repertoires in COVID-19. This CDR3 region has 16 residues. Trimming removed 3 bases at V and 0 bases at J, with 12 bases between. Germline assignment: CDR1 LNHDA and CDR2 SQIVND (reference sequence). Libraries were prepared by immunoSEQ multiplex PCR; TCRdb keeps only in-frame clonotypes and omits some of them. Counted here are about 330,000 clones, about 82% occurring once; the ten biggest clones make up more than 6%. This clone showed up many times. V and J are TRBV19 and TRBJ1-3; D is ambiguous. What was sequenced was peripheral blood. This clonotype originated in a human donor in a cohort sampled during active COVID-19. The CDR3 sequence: CASSISPGSSGNTIYF. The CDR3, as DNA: TGTGCCAGTAGTATCTCCCCCGGGTCCTCTGGAAACACCATATATTTT. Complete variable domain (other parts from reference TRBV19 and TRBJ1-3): DGGITQSPKYLFRKEGQNVTLSCEQNLNHDAMYWYRQDPGQGLRLIYYSQIVNDFQKGDIAEGYSVSREKKESFPLTVTSAQKNPTAFYLCASSISPGSSGNTIYFGEGSWLTVV.